The next 24 T cell receptor beta chains were all read from a single sample in a study of cytomegalovirus exposure and HLA in healthy donors. PCR was performed using 60 Vbeta and 13 Jbeta primers. Only in-frame clones appear in the TCRdb table, and some are missing; sequencing was by immunoSEQ multiplex PCR. Of around 150,000 clones listed, about 74% are singletons. Material for sequencing was PBMCs. These receptors were obtained from a woman in her fifties or sixties in good health and CMV-seronegative.

For the CDR3, the DNA is TGTGCCAGCAGCCAAGATTTGGGGGCGCGGAACACTGAAGCTTTCTTT. The encoded protein is CASSQDLGARNTEAFF. The rearrangement joins TRBV4-2 to TRBJ1-1, with D possibly being TRBD1 (6 bases). V was pared by 0 bases and J by 1 base, with 12 bases between. CDR1 is LGHNA and CDR2 is YNFKEQ in the germline V gene. There are 16 residues in the CDR3.

V usage is TRBV6-1 and J usage is TRBJ1-1, with D perhaps matching TRBD1 (6 bases). The germline V and J ends were trimmed by 4 bases and 0 bases, with 9 bases remaining between them. CDR3 length: 14 residues. Germline V gene data show CDR1 as MNHNS and CDR2 as SASEGT. The DNA of the CDR3 is TGTGCCAGCAGTGGCAACAGGGTGAACACTGAAGCTTTCTTT. Protein: CASSGNRVNTEAFF.

The J gene is TRBJ1-2, the V gene TRBV18, with D possibly TRBD1 on 6 matching bases. This CDR3 region has 15 residues. CDR1 and CDR2 (germline): KGHSH, LQKENI. V was cut by 2 bases and J by 4 bases, with 14 bases left in between. CDR3 sequence reads: CASSPGGGASYGYTF. CDR3 coding DNA: TGTGCCAGCTCACCAGGTGGGGGCGCCAGCTATGGCTACACCTTC.

The chain uses TRBV25-1 and TRBJ2-7, with no clear D. This CDR3 is 14 amino acids long. Germline CDR1 MGHDK, CDR2 SYGVNS. The ends were cut back, 2 bases at V and 6 bases at J, with 14 bases in the middle. This chain's CDR3 is CASSEVVGSGEQYF. CDR3 DNA: TGTGCCAGCAGTGAAGTTGTGGGTTCGGGCGAGCAGTACTTC.

The chain carries TRBV6-6 and TRBJ1-1; D gene ambiguous. With 5 bases removed from V and 2 bases from J, the gap between germline ends came to 9 bases. This CDR3 has 13 amino acids. Germline loops: CDR1 MNHNY, CDR2 SVGAGI (reference sequence). CDR3: CASSTVPNTEAFF. The CDR3 DNA reads TGTGCCAGCAGTACAGTTCCTAACACTGAAGCTTTCTTT.

The chain links TRBV5-4 to TRBJ2-4, with 8 bases matching TRBD1. The junction had 5 bases not matched to a gene; V was cut back by 5 bases and J by 4 bases. The length of the CDR3 is 14 residues. Germline V lookup: CDR1 SGHNT, CDR2 YYREEE (reference sequence). The CDR3 protein is CASSIRQGKNIQYF. CDR3 bases: TGTGCCAGCAGTATCCGACAGGGGAAAAACATTCAGTACTTC.

The chain uses TRBV6-5 and TRBJ2-1; 8 bases are a match to TRBD2. Trimming cost V 2 bases and J 6 bases; bases outside gene matches: 3. This CDR3 comprises 14 residues. Germline V gene lookup returns CDR1 MNHEY and CDR2 SVGAGI. The chain's CDR3 is CASSYREGGNEQFF. The CDR3 nucleotides are TGTGCCAGCAGTTACCGGGAGGGGGGCAATGAGCAGTTCTTC.

This clone has a single count. V usage is TRBV29-1 and J usage is TRBJ2-3, with D hard to call. The V gene lost 1 base and the J gene lost 8 bases, with 7 bases spanning the gap. The CDR3 has 11 residues. CDR1 is SQVTM and CDR2 is ANQGSEA in the germline V gene. This CDR3 is CSVEASSTQYF. CDR3 sequence (DNA): TGCAGCGTTGAAGCGTCGAGTACGCAGTATTTT.

This clone was counted only a few times. The CDR3 coding sequence is TGTGCCAGCACAAGGGGACAGAAAACTGAAGCTTTCTTT. It is translated as CASTRGQKTEAFF. The J gene is TRBJ1-1, the V gene TRBV6-1; 7 nucleotides align to TRBD1. The germline gives CDR1 MNHNS, CDR2 SASEGT. The V and J ends lost 7 bases and 5 bases, in that order; junction bases with no gene match: 7. The CDR3 spans 13 residues.

This clone was seen a handful of times. This chain links TRBV2 with TRBJ1-1; D is uncertain. Germline CDR1 reads SNHLY; CDR2 reads FYNNEI. Trimming stripped 8 bases from V and 5 bases from J, with 6 bases between. The CDR3 totals 10 residues. The CDR3 bases are TGTGCCAGCGGAGGGACTGAAGCTTTCTTT. This sequence encodes CASGGTEAFF.

The rearrangement uses TRBV18 and TRBJ2-7; the match to TRBD2 covers 8 bases. The CDR3 is 16 residues long. Germline lookup yields CDR1 KGHSH and CDR2 LQKENI. The V and J ends lost 3 bases and 0 bases, in that order; junction bases with no gene match: 7. In DNA form, the CDR3 reads TGTGCCAGCTCACCGGCGGGGACTAGGTCCTCCTACGAGCAGTACTTC. Translation gives CASSPAGTRSSYEQYF. Variable domain in full (rest from reference TRBV18 and TRBJ2-7): NAGVMQNPRHLVRRRGQEARLRCSPMKGHSHVYWYRQLPEEGLKFMVYLQKENIIDESGMPKERFSAEFPKEGPSILRIQQVVRGDSAAYFCASSPAGTRSSYEQYFGPGTRLTVT.

The gene calls are TRBV19 and TRBJ2-7; 7 nucleotides match TRBD1. The length of the CDR3 is 17 residues. The germline CDR1 and CDR2 sequences are LNHDA and SQIVND (reference sequence). J gave up 2 bases and V 10 bases, and 20 bases lay outside the gene matches. Here the CDR3 reads CATARKVWDSQTYEQYF. In DNA, the CDR3 is TGTGCCACAGCCCGAAAGGTCTGGGACAGTCAAACCTACGAGCAGTACTTC.

The chain links TRBV29-1 to TRBJ2-5; 10 nucleotides match TRBD1. V shed 4 bases and J 1 base; nucleotides not matched to a gene: 12. CDR3 size: 17 residues. The germline V gene has CDR1 SQVTM and CDR2 ANQGSEA. The CDR3 DNA sequence: TGCAGCGTTGGGAGACCGGGACAGGGGCGAAGCCAAGAGACCCAGTACTTC. Amino acids: CSVGRPGQGRSQETQYF.

This clone was recorded only once. This chain links TRBV13 with TRBJ2-3; D remains ambiguous. The germline V and J ends were trimmed by 3 bases and 6 bases, with 7 bases remaining between them. The germline V gene has CDR1 PRHDT and CDR2 FYEKMQ (reference sequence). This CDR3 is built from 12 residues. CDR3: CASSFYSDTQYF. CDR3 nucleotides: TGTGCCAGCAGCTTCTACTCCGATACGCAGTATTTT.

In the case of this clone: Within the sample, other DNA sequences also encode this same CDR3. The V call is TRBV7-9, the J call TRBJ1-5, with D uncertain. The length of the CDR3 is 15 residues. Trimming removed 1 base from V and 0 bases from J, with 7 bases in between. Per germline, CDR1 SEHNR and CDR2 FQNEAQ (reference sequence). CDR3: CASSLGGYSNQPQHF. CDR3 sequence (DNA): TGTGCCAGCAGCTTAGGAGGGTATAGCAATCAGCCCCAGCATTTT.

J is TRBJ2-4 and V is TRBV7-2; perhaps TRBD2 as D (7 bases). V was trimmed by 1 base and J by 8 bases, leaving 12 bases between them. The CDR3 covers 14 residues. Germline values: CDR1 SGHTA, CDR2 FQGNSA. The CDR3 here is CASSLDQGRDIQYF. CDR3 DNA sequence: TGTGCCAGCAGCTTAGACCAGGGGAGGGACATTCAGTACTTC.

The chain carries TRBV9 and TRBJ2-3; D gene uncertain. This CDR3 spans 13 amino acids. Germline values: CDR1 SGDLS, CDR2 YYNGEE. Between the trimmed V and J ends, which lost 3 bases and 2 bases, there was a span of 7 bases. In DNA form, the CDR3 reads TGTGCCAGCAGCGATTGGGCCACAGATACGCAGTATTTT. Residues: CASSDWATDTQYF.

This chain uses TRBV29-1 with TRBJ1-1; no clear D gene. CDR1 SQVTM and CDR2 ANQGSEA come from the germline V gene. The V and J ends lost 2 bases and 0 bases respectively, with 7 bases between them. CDR3 length: 13 amino acids. CDR3 amino acids: CSVERGMNTEAFF. For the CDR3, the DNA is TGCAGCGTTGAAAGAGGCATGAACACTGAAGCTTTCTTT.

This chain joins TRBV1 and TRBJ2-7; TRBD2 reflects the table's D call only, with no check against the DNA. TRBV1 is marked as a pseudogene. This CDR3 region has 16 residues. The CDR3, as DNA: TGCACCAGCAGCCAAGAGGGTCGGGCGGGCTGGTACGAGCAGTACTTC. As protein: CTSSQEGRAGWYEQYF.

The rearrangement joins TRBV30 to TRBJ2-1; 7 bases are shared with TRBD1. Germline V CDR1 and CDR2: GTSNPN, SVGIG (reference sequence). V gave up 4 bases and J gave up 3 bases; unmatched junction bases: 9. The CDR3 extends over 15 amino acids. The CDR3 reads CAWIQGEYGYNEQFF. The CDR3 nucleotides are TGTGCCTGGATCCAGGGGGAATACGGCTACAATGAGCAGTTCTTC.

The rearrangement joins TRBV10-3 to TRBJ2-4; perhaps TRBD1 as D (6 bases). CDR1 ENHRY and CDR2 SYGVKD come from the germline V gene. Trimming removed 0 bases at V and 4 bases at J, with 22 bases between. The CDR3 extends over 19 amino acids. The CDR3 nucleotides are TGTGCCATCAGTGAGTCGAATTCGGAAACCTGGACAGCTAAAAACATTCAGTACTTC. Protein product: CAISESNSETWTAKNIQYF.

This clone was seen just once. The chain uses TRBV7-9 and TRBJ2-7, with TRBD1 matching 9 bases. Germline-derived CDR1 and CDR2 are SEHNR and FQNEAQ (reference sequence). The CDR3 is made up of 14 amino acids. V was clipped by 1 base and J by 7 bases; unmatched bases: 5. CDR3 bases: TGTGCCAGCAGCTTAGGGGACAGGGCTAATGAGCAGTACTTC. Protein product: CASSLGDRANEQYF.

In this sample, this clone turned up a few times. V usage is TRBV28 and J usage is TRBJ2-5; possibly TRBD2 for D (5 bases). CDR3 length equals 15 residues. Germline V gene data show CDR1 as MDHEN and CDR2 as SYDVKM. V was trimmed by 6 bases and J by 3 bases, leaving 17 bases between them. CDR3 amino acids: CASSSGRVREETQYF. In DNA, the CDR3 is TGTGCCAGCAGCTCCGGGCGTGTGAGGGAAGAGACCCAGTACTTC.

The chain couples TRBV11-3 to TRBJ2-3; 7 nucleotides match TRBD1. CDR3 length: 16 residues. V trimming: 2 bases; J trimming: 1 base; junction bases outside the gene matches: 6. Germline V gene data show CDR1 as SGHNT and CDR2 as YENEEA. In nucleotides, the CDR3 is TGTGCCAGCAGCTTAAGGGCAGGGGGACGCACAGATACGCAGTATTTT. Residues: CASSLRAGGRTDTQYF.